The clone carrying this TCR beta chain was seen many times. What it binds is unknown. Hyperthyroidism was newly diagnosed in patients aged 18 to 65 (duration under 2 months). Researchers amplified the TCR beta CDR3 regions from RNA transcripts. The TCR CDR3 first-round RT-PCR relied on the HTBI primer set. TCRdb fed the multiplex PCR reads into MiXCR, producing one record per CDR3 protein. The repertoire consists of 200,000 to 250,000 distinct CDR3 sequences, with around 19% occurring once and the leading ten covering 44%. Germline-derived CDR1 and CDR2 are SGHTA and FQGTGA. V trimming: 4 bases; J trimming: 8 bases; junction bases outside the gene matches: 6. There are 13 residues in the CDR3. The source of the sample is a study of T cells in Graves' hyperthyroidism and ophthalmopathy. General study findings and limits: Peripheral blood also featured most of the thyroid clonotypes expanded above 0.001.

The receptor was isolated from a man between 40 and 49 years old with Graves' hyperthyroidism. The V and J genes are TRBV7-3 and TRBJ1-2; 8 bases are shared with TRBD1. Sample: blood. In DNA form, the CDR3 reads TGTGCCAGCAGCTCCAGGGGGCTAGAGGGCTACACCTTC. Translating gives CASSSRGLEGYTF.